This T cell receptor beta chain was captured in a study of shared clonotypes between healthy human individuals (dated by TCRdb to the early 2020s). The study in broad terms: The cohort comprised two women and a few men aged 18 to 49 years. Per donor, leukapheresis produced somewhere between about 0.94 and 10 billion PBMCs. Different laboratories and diverse techniques were used to prepare libraries and sequence TCR repertoires, to increase sequencing depth and limit assay-specific biases. Per donor, three plates each were used for CD4 naive and CD4 memory, two for CD8 naive, and one for CD8 memory. Blood TCR repertoires of a handful of healthy adults were deeply sequenced to estimate repertoire size and the extent of clonotype sharing between individuals.

For the CD8 naive samples, CD45RO-negative cells were positively selected for CCR7, yielding a CD45RA+CCR7+ population from which TemRA cells were excluded. The donors were healthy, HIV-negative adults who had no recently reported acute infections or vaccinations. All donors were Caucasian adults living in Nashville, Tennessee, USA. Blood was obtained by leukapheresis, after which PBMCs were separated by Ficoll-Histopaque density gradient centrifugation and cryopreserved in liquid nitrogen vapor phase. Analytical flow cytometry was used to check the purity and quantity of every magnetically sorted T cell population. Each sorted fraction had its genomic DNA isolated and then quantified by UV absorbance on a Nanodrop 2000c. The germline V gene provides CDR1 SGHDT and CDR2 YYEEEE. From the cysteine up to the phenylalanine, the CDR3 has a length of 15 residues. Of the read, only the CDR3 DNA is kept; its 45 bases are in frame from base 1. Between the V and J ends, shortened by 2 bases and 6 bases respectively, the junction contains 17 bases.

This clone was counted a single time. Its antigen target is currently unknown. No base qualities exist here, and no much larger clone lies one base off it. Using the deep immunoSEQ assay, multiplex PCR amplified TCR CDR3 regions from genomic DNA. For each cell subset, the extracted genomic DNA was distributed evenly across all wells of several immunoSEQ 96-well plates, and each plate served as one replicate. For sorted subsets, 200 to 250 ng of genomic DNA, equivalent to 25,000 to 35,000 T cell genomes, went into each replicate PCR. Purified libraries were measured with a Qubit 3.0 fluorometer, size-checked on a Bioanalyzer 2100, and measured again with the KAPA Library Quantification kit. Each immunoSEQ 96-well plate was sequenced on its own single-read 150-cycle Illumina NextSeq 550 flow cell. As for the original processing: The immunoSEQ output contained only junctional sequences without quality scores, so filtering could not match that applied to full-length reads. To assign V/J genes and CDR3, sequences were annotated using PyIR, a Python wrapper for IgBLAST v1.9, with IMGT germline references. Any read was removed if the V/J assignment was weak (E-value above 1e-6), the CDR3 was missing, or the read contained stop codons, out-of-frame junctions, or ambiguous translated residues. A V3J clonotype was defined by an identical inferred V gene, J gene, and CDR3 amino acid sequence. Percentage overlap between repertoires was computed as shared unique clonotypes divided by the size of the smaller repertoire. Repertoire richness was assessed with RTK rarefaction, the Chao1 estimator, and Recon v2.1 estimates of unobserved clonotypes. OLGA was used to compute generation probabilities for all TCRbeta clonotypes that the gDNA method yielded from a few donors. The table was pulled from immuneACCESS by TCRdb, which kept in-frame rearrangements only. Such tables lose some clones; where checked, under half of the loss comes from unresolved V genes, and the rest has no known cause. D and trimming were read from the DNA, whereas the V and J calls and clone size are those reported in that table. The sample table holds about 2 million clones, of which about 95% were seen once. Of the sample, about 1.1% falls within the top ten clones.

Overall study outcomes, separate from this receptor: Even with the large sequencing depth, rarefaction of the sorted-subset datasets indicated that sequencing was incomplete. Larger estimated clonotype richness was generally found for naive subsets than for memory subsets. Sampling was restricted to blood, and TCR repertoires in tissue are likely to differ from TCR repertoires in blood. Higher generation probabilities were observed for clonotypes shared by all four sorted-subset donors than for non-shared clonotypes. Sharing across a few donors was observed for approximately 5% of naive CD4, 3.5% of naive CD8, over 2% of memory CD4, and less than 0.45% of memory CD8 clonotypes. Pairwise subsampling indicated that sequencing depth was expected to affect the degree of clonotype sharing among donors. Because the study included only a small number of donors, the genetic and exposure-history diversity represented was limited.

The V and J segments used are TRBV5-6 and TRBJ1-2; a confident D gene designation cannot be given. The source of this sequence is a man between 18 and 29 years old in good health. Sequenced sample: naive CD8+ T cells sorted from blood. This specimen's cell subset or site label, per the study, means: CD45RA+CCR7+. The CDR3 here reads CASSFYGQVGNGYTF. The DNA sequence is given as TGTGCCAGCAGCTTCTACGGGCAGGTCGGAAATGGCTACACCTTC.